This TCR beta chain was identified during a study of cytomegalovirus exposure and HLA in healthy donors. The study ran its PCR with 60 Vbeta and 13 Jbeta primers. Authors' methods: Among the unique TCR beta chains that a later analysis counted, about 79 million in all, about 10 million were shared. Sequenced by immunoSEQ multiplex PCR; TCRdb stores in-frame clones only, minus some. The V and J calls and clone size come from that table; D and trimming were worked out from the DNA. The data contain fewer than 100,000 clones, about 81% of them singletons. The CDR3 totals 15 residues. Germline V gene sequence: CDR1 GTSNPN, CDR2 SVGIG (reference sequence). V lost 4 bases to trimming and J lost 0 bases, with 13 bases between them.

Sequencing input: PBMCs. V usage is TRBV30 and J usage is TRBJ1-3, with no clear D. The clonotype comes from a woman aged 35 to 49 in good health and CMV-seropositive. CDR3 in amino acids: CAWNTPKSSGNTIYF. CDR3 nucleotide sequence: TGTGCCTGGAATACTCCAAAGAGCTCTGGAAACACCATATATTTT. Using reference TRBV30 and TRBJ1-3 for the parts outside the CDR3, the full variable domain is SQTIHQWPATLVQPVGSPLSLECTVEGTSNPNLYWYRQAAGRGLQLLFYSVGIGQISSEVPQNLSASRPQDRQFILSSKKLLLSDSGFYLCAWNTPKSSGNTIYFGEGSWLTVV.